The clone carrying this TCR beta chain appeared a single time. This sample is drawn from a study of blood T cell repertoires in COVID-19. Repertoires were generated with immunoSEQ multiplex PCR, while TCRdb's copy carries only in-frame clones and drops some. The sample records 100,000 or so clones, nearly 90% being singletons. The CDR3 has 11 residues. The germline V and J ends were trimmed by 1 base and 11 bases, with 6 bases remaining between them. Germline values: CDR1 LGHDT, CDR2 YNNKEL (reference sequence). The origin of this receptor is an older woman with acute or convalescent COVID-19. Sequenced sample: peripheral blood. V gene TRBV3-1 (or the pseudogene TRBV3-2) combines with J gene TRBJ1-5, with D tentatively TRBD1 (5 bases). The CDR3 bases are TGTGCCAGCAGCCAAGGGGGGGCCCAGCATTTT. Translation gives CASSQGGAQHF.